These 18 T cell receptor beta chains came from one sample sequenced in a study of circulating CD8 cells and anti-PD-1 response in melanoma. From live CD3+CD8+TCRalphabeta+ cells, four PD-1 and/or TIGIT subsets were sorted. TCR libraries were prepared from approximately 15 ng of total RNA with the QIAseq Immune Repertoire TCR panel. Using its own MiXCR run on the reads, TCRdb lists one record per CDR3 protein. The table lists 200 to 250 distinct CDR3 sequences, less than 20% of them singletons. The material sequenced was CD8+ T cells from PBMCs, taken at baseline or after one month of anti-PD-1 therapy (not recorded which). These receptors were obtained from a human donor with melanoma.

This chain uses TRBV27 with TRBJ1-2; no clear D gene. The CDR3 runs 14 residues. The V and J ends lost 8 bases and 8 bases respectively, with 21 bases between them. CDR1 is MNHEY and CDR2 is SMNVEV in the germline V gene (reference sequence). CDR3 amino acids: CASGPTGTYCGYTF. DNA for the CDR3: TGTGCCAGCGGACCCACGGGCACCTACTGCGGCTACACCTTC.

This clonotype was seen more than once but under ten times. A single base separates this from a much larger clone, so it may be a read error. The chain carries TRBV28 and TRBJ1-3; D not certain. Germline CDR1 MDHEN, CDR2 SYDVKM. This CDR3 has 12 residues. The CDR3 DNA reads TGTGCCACCGGGGTCTCTGGAAACACCATGTATTTT. Translating it yields CATGVSGNTMYF.

In its sample, this clonotype is large. The chain recombines TRBV14 with TRBJ2-1; 8 nucleotides match TRBD2. CDR3 length: 13 amino acids. V shed 4 bases and J 8 bases; nucleotides not matched to a gene: 4. Germline CDR1 SGHDN, CDR2 FVKESK. Here the CDR3 reads CASSLRGGYEQFF. DNA for the CDR3: TGTGCCAGCAGCCTTCGGGGGGGCTATGAGCAGTTCTTC. The full variable domain, its missing parts supplied by reference TRBV14 and TRBJ2-1, is EAGVTQFPSHSVIEKGQTVTLRCDPISGHDNLYWYRRVMGKEIKFLLHFVKESKQDESGMPNNRFLAERTGGTYSTLKVQPAELEDSGVYFCASSLRGGYEQFFGPGTRLTVL.

This clonotype is medium-sized in the sample. The V call is TRBV20-1, the J call TRBJ2-7; D uncertain. The CDR3 is 13 residues long. Deletions cut 6 bases from V and 3 bases from J, with 15 bases between. CDR1 DFQATT and CDR2 SNEGSKA come from the germline V gene (reference sequence). The chain's CDR3 is CSAPGGRYYEQYF. As DNA, the CDR3 is TGCAGTGCCCCGGGCGGACGGTACTACGAGCAGTACTTC.

This clonotype is labeled hyperexpanded. This chain uses TRBV11-2 with TRBJ2-7; 7 bases line up with TRBD1. Germline V gene sequence: CDR1 SGHAT, CDR2 FQNNGV. This CDR3 has 16 residues. After removal of 6 bases from V and 2 bases from J, the junction contained 13 bases not matched to a gene. CDR3 nucleotides: TGTGCCAGCAGGGGAAAACAGGGGATTTTCGCCTACGAGCAGTACTTC. This sequence encodes CASRGKQGIFAYEQYF.

The chain joins TRBV2 to TRBJ2-1; 7 bases align to TRBD1. The germline gives CDR1 SNHLY, CDR2 FYNNEI. Trimming cost V 5 bases and J 7 bases; bases outside gene matches: 8. The CDR3 length is 14 residues. DNA for the CDR3: TGTGCCAGCAGTCGGGACAGCTCCCAAAATGAGCAGTTCTTC. Its protein product is CASSRDSSQNEQFF.

As for this clonotype: Given the absence of the conserved phenylalanine or tryptophan at the CDR3 end, a read error is likely. Because the CDR3's place on the DNA is in doubt, the DNA is left out and the CDR3 is given as listed by TCRdb. The chain joins TRBV7-9 to TRBJ1-1. The length of the CDR3 is 15 amino acids, counting both ends. Germline assignment: CDR1 SEHNR and CDR2 FQNEAQ (reference sequence). CDR3 amino acids: CASSSPLRENTEALL.

This clonotype was seen once. The chain carries TRBV27 and TRBJ2-7; D is undetermined. This CDR3 contains 12 residues. The V end was cut by 6 bases, the J end by 3 bases, with 9 bases between. CDR1 is MNHEY and CDR2 is SMNVEV in the germline V gene (reference sequence). The CDR3: CASSSTGYEQYF. Written as DNA, the CDR3 is TGTGCCAGCAGCTCTACGGGCTACGAGCAGTACTTC.

By proportion, this clonotype is large. This chain links TRBV18 with TRBJ2-3, with D tentatively TRBD1 (6 bases). V was shortened by 5 bases and J by 0 bases, with 12 bases between the two germline ends. This CDR3 has 15 amino acids. Germline CDR1 reads KGHSH; CDR2 reads LQKENI. CDR3 protein: CASSNRDTSTDTQYF. CDR3 bases: TGTGCCAGCTCAAACCGGGACACGAGCACAGATACGCAGTATTTT.

By sample fraction, this clonotype is large (0.1 to 1%). The rearrangement joins TRBV6-5 to TRBJ1-2; a possible D gene is TRBD1 (6 bases). In germline, CDR1 is MNHEY, CDR2 SVGAGI. V shed 7 bases and J shed 4 bases, with 16 bases lying between them. There are 14 residues in the CDR3. CDR3 region: CASNQQGGGYGYTF. The CDR3 coding sequence is TGTGCCAGCAACCAACAGGGCGGCGGCTATGGCTACACCTTC.

In this sample, this clonotype is large (0.1 to 1%). The chain combines TRBV11-2 with TRBJ2-3; TRBD2 matches 13 bases. The germline gives CDR1 SGHAT, CDR2 FQNNGV. This CDR3 spans 18 amino acids. With 3 bases clipped from V and 0 bases from J, the junction kept 6 bases outside the gene matches. In nucleotides, the CDR3 is TGTGCCAGCAGCTTCCCGACTAGCGGGGGGTCTAGCACAGATACGCAGTATTTT. Protein product: CASSFPTSGGSSTDTQYF.

With respect to this clonotype: The CDR3 does not close with the conserved phenylalanine or tryptophan, likely indicating a read error. The chain carries TRBV2 and TRBJ2-3; 10 nucleotides align to TRBD2. With 6 bases clipped from V and 2 bases from J, the junction kept 11 bases outside the gene matches. This CDR3 spans 17 amino acids. CDR1 and CDR2 (germline): SNHLY, FYNNEI. CDR3 sequence reads: CASRFNPTSGDTDTQYL. The CDR3 DNA follows: TGTGCCAGCAGATTCAATCCAACTAGCGGGGACACAGATACGCAGTATTTG.

This clonotype ranks as large. This chain connects TRBV24-1 to TRBJ2-2; the D gene is possibly TRBD2 (5 bases). From germline, CDR1 is KGHDR and CDR2 SFDVKD. With 6 bases removed from V and 3 bases from J, the gap between germline ends came to 25 bases. The CDR3 has 19 residues. The CDR3 bases are TGTGCCACCAGTAGTCGGGGATTAGAGCCCAGTGGTGACACCGGGGAGCTGTTTTTT. Its protein is CATSSRGLEPSGDTGELFF.

This clonotype is deemed large. The chain links TRBV5-6 to TRBJ2-7; D not resolved. This CDR3 contains 14 residues. Trimming shortened V by 1 base and J by 0 bases, and 8 bases separated the two germline ends. CDR1 is SGHDT and CDR2 is YYEEEE in the germline V gene. CDR3 bases: TGTGCCAGCAGCTTGTCCGATAGCTCCTACGAGCAGTACTTC. Its translation is CASSLSDSSYEQYF.

The chain joins TRBV4-1 to TRBJ2-7; 10 positions match TRBD2. The CDR3 is 16 amino acids. V lost 1 base and J lost 2; bases outside the gene matches: 5. Germline V gene sequence: CDR1 MGHRA, CDR2 YSYEKL. The CDR3 is CASSQVQLAGTYEQYF. CDR3 bases: TGCGCCAGCAGCCAAGTTCAACTAGCGGGGACCTACGAGCAGTACTTC.

By share, this clonotype counts as large. The chain uses TRBV28 and TRBJ1-5, with D possibly being TRBD1 (5 bases). CDR1 is MDHEN and CDR2 is SYDVKM in the germline V gene. The CDR3 contains 15 residues. V was pared by 3 bases and J by 1 base, with 10 bases between. The CDR3 loop is CASSFRGGSNQPQHF. CDR3 nucleotides: TGTGCCAGCAGTTTTCGGGGGGGAAGCAATCAGCCCCAGCATTTT. Combining the CDR3 with reference TRBV28 and TRBJ1-5 gives the whole variable domain DVKVTQSSRYLVKRTGEKVFLECVQDMDHENMFWYRQDPGLGLRLIYFSYDVKMKEKGDIPEGYSVSREKKERFSLILESASTNQTSMYLCASSFRGGSNQPQHFGDGTRLSIL.

This clonotype is large. The chain links TRBV7-2 to TRBJ1-6; D not resolved. Between the trimmed V and J ends, which lost 2 bases and 0 bases, there was a span of 17 bases. Germline CDR1 SGHTA, CDR2 FQGNSA. CDR3 length: 19 residues. CDR3 nucleotides: TGTGCCAGCAGCTTATACCCCCGGGCGGAGAGCTCCTATAATTCACCCCTCCACTTT. Encoded protein: CASSLYPRAESSYNSPLHF.

This clonotype is deemed hyperexpanded. The chain has TRBV19 and TRBJ2-7; D is uncertain. With 1 base removed from V and 5 bases from J, the gap between germline ends came to 6 bases. Germline-derived CDR1 and CDR2 are LNHDA and SQIVND (reference sequence). The CDR3 totals 12 residues. Here the CDR3 reads CASSIGWNEQYF. The CDR3 DNA sequence: TGTGCCAGTAGTATAGGGTGGAACGAGCAGTACTTC.